The 17 T cell receptor beta chains below come from one sample, sequenced in a study of blood T cell repertoires in COVID-19. Clones were read by immunoSEQ multiplex PCR, and TCRdb kept only the in-frame ones, dropping some. The profile covers roughly 45,000 clones, with 70% to 90% appearing a single time and roughly 13% taken by the ten largest. Sequenced sample: peripheral blood. Receptors were obtained from a human donor in a cohort sampled during active COVID-19.

This chain uses TRBV3-1 (or the pseudogene TRBV3-2) with TRBJ1-4; D is unclear. The V and J ends lost 2 bases and 8 bases respectively, with 15 bases between them. The CDR3 covers 15 residues. Germline V gene data show CDR1 as LGHDT and CDR2 as YNNKEL (reference sequence). The CDR3 DNA reads TGTGCCAGCAGCCAAACCCAAATGGTACGGGAAAAACTGTTTTTT. Its translation is CASSQTQMVREKLFF.

This clone was recorded only once. V gene TRBV28 combines with J gene TRBJ1-2; a weak D match, TRBD1 (5 bases). Germline CDR1 and CDR2: MDHEN and SYDVKM. The CDR3 is made up of 16 amino acids. Trimming removed 1 base at V and 6 bases at J, with 18 bases between. CDR3 bases: TGTGCCAGCAGTTTATTAATAGGGGCAGGGCAACATGGCTACACCTTC. Amino acid sequence: CASSLLIGAGQHGYTF.

The V and J genes are TRBV4-3 and TRBJ1-6, with no clear D. Germline-derived CDR1 and CDR2 are LGHNA and YSLEER. Trimming shortened V by 0 bases and J by 9 bases, and 24 bases separated the two germline ends. This CDR3 is 19 amino acids long. The DNA for the CDR3 is TGCGCCAGCAGCCAAGATCCCCTGGACCGCCCCGGACTTCTTTCACCCCTCCACTTT. Its translation is CASSQDPLDRPGLLSPLHF.

The chain joins TRBV19 to TRBJ2-7; 8 bases are shared with TRBD1. V shed 5 bases, J shed 3 bases, and the junction held 6 bases outside the gene matches. This CDR3 spans 14 amino acids. Germline V gives CDR1 LNHDA, CDR2 SQIVND (reference sequence). DNA of the CDR3: TGTGCCAGTAGTCCAGGGGGCCCGGGCTACGAGCAGTACTTC. It encodes CASSPGGPGYEQYF.

V gene TRBV29-1 combines with J gene TRBJ1-2; D unresolved. Per germline, CDR1 SQVTM and CDR2 ANQGSEA. This CDR3 has 13 residues. Trimming left V 4 bases short and J 6 bases short, with 15 bases between. The CDR3 DNA reads TGCAGCGTTGTCGTAGAGGGTTTGGATGGCTACACCTTC. This gives the protein CSVVVEGLDGYTF.

This chain links TRBV2 with TRBJ2-1, with D possibly being TRBD1 (6 bases). CDR3 length: 14 residues. V was clipped by 7 bases and J by 7 bases, with 17 bases between them. CDR1 and CDR2 (germline): SNHLY, FYNNEI. The CDR3: CASTLGAPLNEQFF. Written as DNA, the CDR3 is TGTGCCAGCACCCTGGGGGCGCCCTTGAATGAGCAGTTCTTC.

This chain uses TRBV28 with TRBJ1-5; TRBD1 matches 7 bases. Trimming took 8 bases from V and 2 from J; bases not matched to a gene: 3. Germline CDR1 is MDHEN and CDR2 is SYDVKM. This CDR3 region has 13 residues. The CDR3 DNA is TGTGCCAGCCTTACAGGGGGCAATCAGCCCCAGCATTTT. Encoded protein: CASLTGGNQPQHF. The full variable domain, with the rest looked up from reference TRBV28 and TRBJ1-5, is DVKVTQSSRYLVKRTGEKVFLECVQDMDHENMFWYRQDPGLGLRLIYFSYDVKMKEKGDIPEGYSVSREKKERFSLILESASTNQTSMYLCASLTGGNQPQHFGDGTRLSIL.

The J gene is TRBJ1-1, the V gene TRBV27; D gene uncertain. Trimming left V 6 bases short and J 4 bases short, with 21 bases between. CDR1 is MNHEY and CDR2 is SMNVEV in the germline V gene (reference sequence). CDR3 length equals 16 residues. CDR3 coding DNA: TGTGCCAGCAGCCTAATATTCACGAGGGAGGGCACTGAAGCTTTCTTT. It yields the protein CASSLIFTREGTEAFF.

This chain links TRBV6-2 or TRBV6-3 with TRBJ2-6; no clear D gene. There are 15 residues in the CDR3. Germline-derived CDR1 and CDR2 are MNHEY and SVGEGT. The V gene lost 5 bases and the J gene lost 0 bases, with 8 bases spanning the gap. In DNA, the CDR3 is TGTGCCAGCAGTGCCACTGGCTCTGGGGCCAACGTCCTGACTTTC. It is translated as CASSATGSGANVLTF.

In its sample, this clone was seen a few times. CDR3 amino acids: CASSLGGGSSYNSPLHF. As DNA, the CDR3 is TGTGCCAGCAGCTTGGGGGGTGGGAGCTCCTATAATTCACCCCTCCACTTT. J is TRBJ1-6 and V is TRBV5-4; unclear D gene. Germline CDR1 SGHNT, CDR2 YYREEE (reference sequence). The CDR3 extends over 17 amino acids. V was trimmed by 0 bases and J by 0 bases, leaving 10 bases between them.

This clone has a single count. The chain combines TRBV4-3 with TRBJ1-2; D remains ambiguous. This CDR3 is 13 amino acids long. Germline V gene lookup returns CDR1 LGHNA and CDR2 YSLEER. V was pared by 3 bases and J by 4 bases, with 9 bases between. The CDR3 protein is CASSHIMSYGYTF. The CDR3 DNA sequence: TGCGCCAGCAGCCACATCATGAGCTATGGCTACACCTTC.

The chain uses TRBV19 and TRBJ2-1, with 7 positions matching TRBD2. After removal of 3 bases from V and 7 bases from J, the junction contained 3 bases not matched to a gene. The CDR3 is 13 residues long. Germline lookup yields CDR1 LNHDA and CDR2 SQIVND (reference sequence). The CDR3 spells CASSMGTKNEQFF. The CDR3 DNA is TGTGCCAGTAGTATGGGGACTAAAAATGAGCAGTTCTTC.

This clone was seen just once. The gene calls are TRBV7-8 and TRBJ1-2, with D possibly being TRBD1 (6 bases). This CDR3 comprises 16 residues. The germline V gene encodes CDR1 SGHVS and CDR2 FQNEAQ. Trimming left V 4 bases short and J 1 base short, with 16 bases between. This CDR3 is CASSYSGQHHNYGYTF. The CDR3 bases are TGTGCCAGCAGCTACTCGGGACAACACCATAACTATGGCTACACCTTC. Full variable domain (outside the CDR3, taken from reference TRBV7-8 and TRBJ1-2): GAGVSQSPRYKVAKRGQDVALRCDPISGHVSLFWYQQALGQGPEFLTYFQNEAQLDKSGLPSDRFFAERPEGSVSTLKIQRTQQEDSAVYLCASSYSGQHHNYGYTFGSGTRLTVV.

The chain joins TRBV18 to TRBJ1-5, with D possibly being TRBD1 (6 bases). This CDR3 is 14 amino acids long. The ends were cut back, 8 bases at V and 3 bases at J, with 14 bases in the middle. Germline values: CDR1 KGHSH, CDR2 LQKENI. The CDR3 DNA sequence: TGTGCCAGCCGCGGAGGGGGGGACAATCAGCCCCAGCATTTT. It is translated as CASRGGGDNQPQHF. Complete variable domain (other parts from reference TRBV18 and TRBJ1-5): NAGVMQNPRHLVRRRGQEARLRCSPMKGHSHVYWYRQLPEEGLKFMVYLQKENIIDESGMPKERFSAEFPKEGPSILRIQQVVRGDSAAYFCASRGGGDNQPQHFGDGTRLSIL.

This clone was counted once. The chain has TRBV2 and TRBJ2-6, with D maybe TRBD1 (6 bases). Germline V gene data show CDR1 as SNHLY and CDR2 as FYNNEI. CDR3 length: 19 residues. The germline V and J ends were trimmed by 3 bases and 4 bases, with 22 bases remaining between them. CDR3 in amino acids: CASSDFSRTTGSGANVLTF. DNA of the CDR3: TGTGCCAGCAGTGATTTTAGTCGAACTACAGGGAGCGGGGCCAACGTCCTGACTTTC.

This clone was counted a single time. V is TRBV19 and J is TRBJ1-1, with D possibly TRBD1 on 5 matching bases. V was clipped by 1 base and J by 3 bases, with 24 bases between them. CDR3 length: 19 residues. The V gene's germline CDR1 is LNHDA and CDR2 SQIVND (reference sequence). CDR3 in DNA: TGTGCCAGTAGTATAGGGGGGGTTCGGGGCCGGACGCGGGACACTGAAGCTTTCTTT. It is translated as CASSIGGVRGRTRDTEAFF.

The chain combines TRBV15 with TRBJ2-7, with 7 bases aligning to TRBD1. Trimming at V came to 3 bases and at J to 2 bases, leaving 4 bases not matched to a gene. Looked up from germline, CDR1 is LNHNV and CDR2 is YYDKDF (reference sequence). The CDR3 totals 14 residues. Here the CDR3 DNA reads TGTGCCACCAGCAGGGAACAGGGGACCTACGAGCAGTACTTC. This codes for CATSREQGTYEQYF. The full variable domain, in which reference TRBV15 and TRBJ2-7 provide the parts outside the CDR3, is DAMVIQNPRYQVTQFGKPVTLSCSQTLNHNVMYWYQQKSSQAPKLLFHYYDKDFNNEADTPDNFQSRRPNTSFCFLDIRSPGLGDTAMYLCATSREQGTYEQYFGPGTRLTVT.